This TCR beta chain was identified in a study of blood T cell repertoires in COVID-19. Trimming at V came to 2 bases and at J to 4 bases, leaving 4 bases not matched to a gene. The CDR3 has 14 amino acids. Germline V CDR1 and CDR2: MNHEY, SMNVEV (reference sequence). The table came from immunoSEQ multiplex PCR; TCRdb's copy has only in-frame clones and leaves some out. This table holds 60,000 to 75,000 clones, more than 70% found once. The sequenced sample consisted of peripheral blood. This TCR came from a human donor in a cohort sampled during active COVID-19. The chain recombines TRBV27 with TRBJ1-2, with 7 bases fitting TRBD1. The CDR3 reads CASSLEQGIYGYTF. CDR3 coding DNA: TGTGCCAGCAGTTTAGAACAGGGGATCTATGGCTACACCTTC.